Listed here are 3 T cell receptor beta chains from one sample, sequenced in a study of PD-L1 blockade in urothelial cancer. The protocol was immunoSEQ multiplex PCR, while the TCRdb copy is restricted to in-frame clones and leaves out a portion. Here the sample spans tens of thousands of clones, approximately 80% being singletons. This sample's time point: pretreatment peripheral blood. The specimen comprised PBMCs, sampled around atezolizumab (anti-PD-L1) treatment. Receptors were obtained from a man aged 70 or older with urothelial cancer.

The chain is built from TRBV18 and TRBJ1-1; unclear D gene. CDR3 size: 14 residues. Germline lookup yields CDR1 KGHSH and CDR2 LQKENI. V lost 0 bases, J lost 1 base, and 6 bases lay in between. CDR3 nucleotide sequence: TGTGCCAGCTCACCACCGACTTCGAACACTGAAGCTTTCTTT. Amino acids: CASSPPTSNTEAFF.

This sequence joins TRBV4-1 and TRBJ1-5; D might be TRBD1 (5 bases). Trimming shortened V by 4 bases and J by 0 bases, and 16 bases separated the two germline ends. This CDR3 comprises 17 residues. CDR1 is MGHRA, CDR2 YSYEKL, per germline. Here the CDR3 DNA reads TGCGCCAGCAGCCGATCACTGGGGGGAAATAGCAATCAGCCCCAGCATTTT. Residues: CASSRSLGGNSNQPQHF.

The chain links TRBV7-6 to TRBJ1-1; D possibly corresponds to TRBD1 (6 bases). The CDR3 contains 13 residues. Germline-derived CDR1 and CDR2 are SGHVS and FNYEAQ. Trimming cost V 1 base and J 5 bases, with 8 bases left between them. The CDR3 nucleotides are TGTGCCAGCAGCTTAGGGCAGGGGACTGAAGCTTTCTTT. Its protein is CASSLGQGTEAFF.